This is a list of T cell receptor beta chains from one sample in a study of blood T cell repertoires in COVID-19. Generated by immunoSEQ multiplex PCR, the TCRdb table keeps only in-frame clones and is missing some. The sample carries a few hundred thousand clones, 70% to 90% recorded once. The sample taken for sequencing was PBMCs or T cells enriched from blood (not recorded which). These receptors all stem from a woman between 45 and 65 years old who had recovered from COVID-19. The conserved cysteine and the conserved F or W are not part of the CDR3 here.

TRBJ2-7 14 TRBV6-5 ASSYSGGKSSYEQY
TRBJ1-3 15 TRBV7-2 ASSPSPAGGEWNTIY
TRBJ2-6 13 TRBV27 ASSPQLSGANVLT
TRBJ1-6 12 TRBV6-5 ASKEGQVSEPLH
TRBJ2-1 13 TRBV20-1 SASLASGRAGEQF
TRBJ2-5 13 TRBV7-9 ASSLIAGWQETQY
TRBJ2-5 10 TRBV29-1 SVARSQETQY
TRBJ2-1 10 TRBV6-6 ASSRQGDEQF
TRBJ2-3 14 TRBV5-1 ASSLGSGTGDHTQY
TRBJ1-5 13 TRBV19 ASSIGGISNQPQH
TRBJ2-2 15 TRBV10-3 AIMGSGLATNTGELF
TRBJ1-1 13 TRBV6-5 ASMPGHSLNTEAF
TRBJ1-5 11 TRBV6-5 ASSSQGRQPQH
TRBJ2-7 12 TRBV2 ASSVVTGANEQY
TRBJ1-3 12 TRBV5-1 ASTTGVSGNTIY
TRBJ1-2 11 TRBV18 ASSPDRGYGYT
TRBJ2-4 12 TRBV7-9 ASSISGAGNIQY